This is a list of T cell receptor beta chains from one sample in a study of blood T cells in healthy people across ages. TCRdb processed the 5' RACE reads anew with MiXCR; each CDR3 protein has one entry. This repertoire shows 700,000 to 900,000 distinct CDR3 sequences, roughly 53% found once; its top ten account for about 42%. The specimen was blood. The receptors here all came from a man older than 75 in good health. CDR3s include the opening cysteine and the closing phenylalanine or tryptophan. A D gene is named only where the DNA matches it firmly. Only some rows state a clone size, as once, few, many or a class for expanded clones.

V	size	J	D	CDR3	DNA
TRBV18	.	TRBJ2-5	TRBD1	CASSRNRGAETQYF	TGTGCCAGCTCACGCAACAGGGGCGCAGAGACCCAGTACTTC
TRBV15	few	TRBJ2-7	.	CATSRDHYEQYF	TGTGCCACCAGCAGAGATCACTACGAGCAGTACTTC
TRBV12-3/TRBV12-4	.	TRBJ2-1	TRBD1	CASSFRQGALQETQFF	TGTGCCAGCAGTTTCCGACAGGGGGCCCTCCAAGAGACCCAGTTCTTC
TRBV3-1	.	TRBJ2-5	TRBD2	CASSLRASGRGNEQYF	TGTGCCAGCAGTTTAAGGGCTAGCGGGAGGGGCAATGAGCAGTACTTC
TRBV3-1	.	TRBJ2-5	TRBD2	CASSPGTSGKQETQYF	TGTGCCAGCAGCCCCGGGACTAGCGGGAAGCAAGAGACCCAGTACTTC
TRBV25-1	.	TRBJ1-1	.	CASNPPGATEAFF	TGTGCCAGCAACCCACCCGGGGCAACTGAAGCTTTCTTT
TRBV5-1	.	TRBJ2-5	.	CASSLDGVGETQYF	TGCGCCAGCAGCTTGGACGGTGTTGGAGAGACCCAGTACTTC
TRBV12-3/TRBV12-4	few	TRBJ2-3	.	CASSLARGLVRSDTQYF	TGTGCCAGCAGTTTAGCGCGCGGGCTAGTCCGTTCAGATACGCAGTATTTT
TRBV5-1	.	TRBJ2-3	TRBD1	CASSRGQGGTDTQYF	TGCGCCAGCAGCAGGGGACAGGGAGGGACAGATACGCAGTATTTT
TRBV2	.	TRBJ2-7	TRBD1	CASMSPRTGSYEQYF	TGTGCCAGCATGAGCCCCCGGACAGGGTCGTACGAGCAGTACTTC
TRBV4-1	.	TRBJ1-1	TRBD1	CASRRQGMNTEAFF	TGCGCCAGCAGGAGACAGGGGATGAACACTGAAGCTTTCTTT
TRBV29-1	few	TRBJ2-1	.	CSVAAWGRSSYNEQFF	TGCAGCGTCGCAGCTTGGGGGAGAAGCTCCTACAATGAGCAGTTCTTC
TRBV6-1	few	TRBJ2-6	.	CAGEFGSGANVLTF	TGTGCCGGGGAATTCGGCTCTGGGGCCAACGTCCTGACTTTC
TRBV28	few	TRBJ2-7	.	CASSTDRWSSYEQYF	TGTGCCAGCAGCACTGACAGGTGGAGCTCCTACGAGCAGTACTTC
TRBV14	.	TRBJ2-2	TRBD2	CATSRTSGRAGELFF	TGTGCCACGAGCCGGACTAGCGGGAGGGCCGGGGAGCTGTTTTTT
TRBV9	.	TRBJ2-1	.	CASSVDLVSEQFF	TGTGCCAGCAGCGTAGACCTAGTATCTGAGCAGTTCTTC
TRBV20-1	.	TRBJ1-2	TRBD1	CSARGPGTGNYGYTF	TGCAGTGCTAGAGGGCCTGGGACAGGGAACTATGGCTACACCTTC
TRBV2	.	TRBJ2-7	.	CASDSGSYEQYF	TGTGCCAGTGACAGTGGCTCCTACGAGCAGTACTTC
TRBV7-2	.	TRBJ1-5	.	CASSLVGTSNQPQHF	TGTGCCAGCAGCTTAGTTGGTACCAGCAATCAGCCCCAGCATTTT
TRBV20-1	few	TRBJ2-1	TRBD1	CSARSGTGNEQFF	TGCAGTGCTCGATCCGGGACAGGCAATGAGCAGTTCTTC
TRBV20-1	.	TRBJ2-7	.	CSASSSAHYEQYF	TGCAGTGCTAGCTCTAGCGCGCACTACGAGCAGTACTTC
TRBV5-1	.	TRBJ2-5	TRBD2	CASSLALAGTQETQYF	TGCGCCAGCAGCTTGGCGCTAGCGGGGACCCAAGAGACCCAGTACTTC
TRBV18	.	TRBJ2-3	.	CASSPGNNGDTQYF	TGTGCCAGCTCACCGGGCAACAATGGGGATACGCAGTATTTT
TRBV7-2	few	TRBJ1-2	TRBD1	CASSLWQGDGYTF	TGTGCCAGCAGCCTATGGCAGGGGGATGGCTACACCTTC
TRBV2	.	TRBJ1-5	TRBD1	CASTFGQAGQPQHF	TGTGCCAGCACCTTCGGACAGGCTGGTCAGCCCCAGCATTTT
TRBV5-1	.	TRBJ2-2	.	CASVLLGSGANTGELFF	TGCGCCAGCGTCTTGCTTGGGTCCGGCGCGAACACCGGGGAGCTGTTTTTT
TRBV6-2/TRBV6-3	.	TRBJ2-2	TRBD2	CASKVSLAVSSPHANTGELFF	TGTGCCAGCAAGGTCTCACTAGCGGTGTCCTCACCCCACGCGAACACCGGGGAGCTGTTTTTT
TRBV2	.	TRBJ2-5	TRBD1	CATHRGSETQYF	TGTGCCACCCACAGGGGATCAGAGACCCAGTACTTC
TRBV7-3	few	TRBJ2-3	.	CASSYTVSSTDTQYF	TGTGCCAGCAGCTACACAGTTTCTAGCACAGATACGCAGTATTTT
TRBV2	.	TRBJ2-1	TRBD2	CASLSGGSYNEQFF	TGTGCCAGCCTTAGCGGGGGCTCCTACAATGAGCAGTTCTTC
TRBV2	many	TRBJ2-1	TRBD2	CASSLLAGGNNEQFF	TGTGCCAGCAGTTTGCTAGCGGGAGGGAACAATGAGCAGTTCTTC
TRBV18	.	TRBJ2-5	.	CASSPWPLVETQYF	TGTGCCAGCTCACCTTGGCCCCTGGTAGAGACCCAGTACTTC
TRBV29-1	few	TRBJ2-1	TRBD2	CSAFGLAGYNEQFF	TGCAGCGCGTTTGGACTAGCGGGTTACAATGAGCAGTTCTTC
TRBV20-1	.	TRBJ1-4	TRBD1	CSASRTGSTNEKLFF	TGCAGTGCTAGTCGGACAGGCTCAACTAATGAAAAACTGTTTTTT
TRBV7-2	.	TRBJ2-3	.	CASSLGGPQVDTQYF	TGTGCCAGCAGCTTGGGGGGGCCCCAGGTAGATACGCAGTATTTT
TRBV18	.	TRBJ1-1	.	CASSPSGLDGYTEAFF	TGTGCCAGCTCACCAAGTGGACTGGATGGTTACACTGAAGCTTTCTTT
TRBV6-2/TRBV6-3	.	TRBJ1-2	TRBD1	CASSYGDSRPYGYTF	TGTGCCAGCAGTTACGGGGACAGCCGACCCTATGGCTACACCTTC
TRBV5-1	few	TRBJ2-5	.	CASSLGSLQQYF	TGCGCCAGCAGCTTGGGTTCTCTCCAGCAGTACTTC
TRBV20-1	few	TRBJ2-7	.	CSARGGLKSYEQYF	TGCAGTGCTCGTGGGGGGCTTAAGTCCTACGAGCAGTACTTC
TRBV5-6	.	TRBJ2-7	.	CASSSPAGTYEQYF	TGTGCCAGCAGCTCGCCGGCAGGGACCTACGAGCAGTACTTC
TRBV20-1	.	TRBJ2-5	TRBD1	CSAARTGETQYF	TGCAGTGCCGCTAGGACAGGAGAGACCCAGTACTTC
TRBV20-1	.	TRBJ2-1	TRBD2	CSASKSLAGGYNEQFF	TGCAGTGCTAGCAAGTCTCTAGCGGGAGGATACAATGAGCAGTTCTTC
TRBV18	.	TRBJ2-5	.	CASSRDIRETQYF	TGTGCCAGCTCACGCGACATCAGGGAGACCCAGTACTTC
TRBV18	.	TRBJ2-4	TRBD2	CASSPPGQAGGNIQYF	TGTGCCAGCTCACCACCTGGGCAAGCGGGAGGGAACATTCAGTACTTC
TRBV29-1	few	TRBJ2-7	.	CSVSAGRTYEQYF	TGCAGCGTGAGTGCCGGGAGAACCTACGAGCAGTACTTC
TRBV4-2	.	TRBJ2-7	.	CASSPAPLGAGAEQYF	TGTGCCAGCAGCCCGGCGCCGTTAGGGGCCGGCGCCGAGCAGTACTTC
TRBV6-2/TRBV6-3	.	TRBJ2-7	.	CASTLGPYEQYF	TGTGCCAGCACTCTGGGACCCTACGAGCAGTACTTC
TRBV7-9	few	TRBJ2-1	.	CASSLALRGVPDNEQFF	TGTGCCAGCAGCTTAGCGCTAAGGGGGGTCCCTGACAATGAGCAGTTCTTC
TRBV24-1	.	TRBJ2-1	TRBD1	CATSGTGTGASYNEQFF	TGTGCCACCAGTGGGACCGGGACAGGGGCCTCCTACAATGAGCAGTTCTTC
TRBV20-1	.	TRBJ2-7	TRBD2	CSASYGAPGLAGGLYNEQYF	TGCAGTGCTAGCTATGGGGCCCCGGGACTAGCGGGTGGATTATACAATGAGCAGTACTTC
TRBV6-5	.	TRBJ1-4	.	CASSYGWGSINEKLFF	TGTGCCAGCAGTTACGGCTGGGGGAGTATTAATGAAAAACTGTTTTTT
TRBV20-1	few	TRBJ2-1	TRBD2	CSARELAGRQFF	TGCAGTGCTAGGGAGCTAGCGGGACGACAGTTCTTC
TRBV5-1	.	TRBJ2-1	TRBD1	CASSQRGQGQETQFF	TGCGCCAGCAGCCAGCGGGGACAGGGGCAAGAGACCCAGTTCTTC
TRBV25-1	.	TRBJ1-2	.	CAYTDNYGYTF	TGTGCCTATACGGATAACTATGGCTACACCTTC